Only a few counts were recorded for the clone carrying this T cell receptor (beta chain). No antigen is known for it. Per the germline V gene, CDR1 is KGHSH and CDR2 is LQKENI. CDR3 length equals 16 residues. Trimming at V came to 1 base and at J to 2 bases, leaving 8 bases not matched to a gene. The data are from a study of T cell repertoires in cytomegalovirus infection. About the study: From public TCR beta signatures came an indication of both CMV infection and matching HLA type. Regarding the study as a whole: HLA-C-restricted TCR beta clonotypes specific for CMV led the ex vivo response. Cumulated frequencies of public TCR beta families served to identify carriers of CMV plus the relevant HLA.

TCRdb re-derived calls from the reads in MiXCR, one entry per CDR3 protein. Here the sample spans about 200,000 distinct CDR3 sequences, 9.5% being singletons. The receptor comes from a human donor in good health (CMV status not recorded). Some clones in this sample may be carry-over from other donors' samples. The specimen was PBMCs. This chain links TRBV18 with TRBJ2-7; 7 bases fit TRBD1. CDR3 in amino acids: CASSPRRTGFTYEQYF. As DNA, the CDR3 is TGTGCCAGCTCACCACGTCGGACAGGTTTCACCTACGAGCAGTACTTC.